A single sample gave rise to the 17 T cell receptor beta chains below, sequenced in a study of STAT5B mutations in CD4+ large granular lymphocyte leukemia. The data were produced by immunoSEQ multiplex PCR, yet TCRdb's version contains in-frame clones alone and is incomplete. The sample carries about 40,000 clones, around 81% recorded once. The sample comprised CD4+ T cells from blood buffy coats. Receptors originate from a human donor in good health.

J is TRBJ1-1 and V is TRBV11-2; tentative D call: TRBD1 (5 bases). The germline gives CDR1 SGHAT, CDR2 FQNNGV. This CDR3 is 16 amino acids long. V was cut by 2 bases and J by 0 bases, with 13 bases left in between. CDR3 protein: CASSLWGQNMNTEAFF. CDR3 bases: TGTGCCAGCAGCTTATGGGGCCAGAACATGAACACTGAAGCTTTCTTT.

The chain employs TRBV5-1 and TRBJ2-7; D is possibly TRBD2 (6 bases). With 1 base removed from V and 7 bases from J, the gap between germline ends came to 21 bases. The CDR3 has 16 residues. Germline loops: CDR1 SGHRS, CDR2 YFSETQ. Written as DNA, the CDR3 is TGCGCCAGCAGCTTGAGTGGGCGGGACCGAGAGGGGGAGCAGTACTTC. As protein: CASSLSGRDREGEQYF. Drawing the rest from reference TRBV5-1 and TRBJ2-7, the complete variable domain is KAGVTQTPRYLIKTRGQQVTLSCSPISGHRSVSWYQQTPGQGLQFLFEYFSETQRNKGNFPGRFSGRQFSNSRSEMNVSTLELGDSALYLCASSLSGRDREGEQYFGPGTRLTVT.

J is TRBJ2-7 and V is TRBV5-4, with 8 bases aligning to TRBD1. Germline V gene sequence: CDR1 SGHNT, CDR2 YYREEE (reference sequence). There are 13 residues in the CDR3. The V and J ends lost 4 bases and 5 bases, in that order; junction bases with no gene match: 5. The CDR3 region has the DNA TGTGCCAGCAGCCCTCAGGGGGCCCACGAGCAGTACTTC. Translation: CASSPQGAHEQYF.

V is TRBV19 and J is TRBJ1-1; D may be TRBD1 (5 bases). V was clipped by 3 bases and J by 0 bases, with 14 bases between them. Per the germline V gene, CDR1 is LNHDA and CDR2 is SQIVND (reference sequence). CDR3 length: 16 residues. The CDR3 DNA sequence: TGTGCCAGTAGTATTGGTTCGGGGCAAATGAACACTGAAGCTTTCTTT. This sequence encodes CASSIGSGQMNTEAFF.

This clone was seen a few times. The chain combines TRBV28 with TRBJ1-4, with TRBD1 identical over 9 bases. This CDR3 comprises 13 residues. V lost 3 bases and J lost 7; bases outside the gene matches: 0. The germline V gene encodes CDR1 MDHEN and CDR2 SYDVKM. CDR3 sequence (DNA): TGTGCCAGCAGTTTGGGACAGGGTGAAAAACTGTTTTTT. Encoded protein: CASSLGQGEKLFF.

A remark on this clone: One end of the junction varies from germline; a read error may be responsible. V usage is TRBV7-7 and J usage is TRBJ2-1; TRBD2 is a possible D gene (6 bases). The CDR3 covers 13 residues. Germline loops: CDR1 SSHAT, CDR2 FNYEAQ (reference sequence). CDR3 DNA: TGTGCTAGCAGCTTAAGCGGGTATGGTGAGCAGTTCTTC. It yields the protein CASSLSGYGEQFF.

The chain has TRBV7-6 and TRBJ2-2; TRBD2 matches at 14 bases. The CDR3 covers 18 residues. The ends lost 2 bases at V and 4 bases at J; junction bases unmatched: 6. Germline V lookup: CDR1 SGHVS, CDR2 FNYEAQ. CDR3 protein: CASSLSGTSGGLTGELFF. CDR3 sequence (DNA): TGTGCCAGCAGCTTATCGGGGACTAGCGGGGGCCTCACCGGGGAGCTGTTTTTT.

This clone was counted only a few times. V and J are TRBV7-6 and TRBJ2-7; a weak D match, TRBD2 (6 bases). Trimming shortened V by 5 bases and J by 5 bases, and 13 bases separated the two germline ends. The CDR3 covers 13 residues. The germline V gene has CDR1 SGHVS and CDR2 FNYEAQ. CDR3 DNA sequence: TGTGCCAGCAGCCCCGTGGAGGGGAACGAGCAGTACTTC. Translated: CASSPVEGNEQYF.

The V and J genes are TRBV21-1 and TRBJ2-7; the table names TRBD2, a call not compared with the DNA. TRBV21-1 is designated a pseudogene. The CDR3 is 19 residues long. Here the CDR3 DNA reads TGTGCCAGCAGCAAATATGGGATAGGAGAGGGCTTATACTCCTACGAGCAGTACTTC. It is translated as CASSKYGIGEGLYSYEQYF.

The chain is built from TRBV18 and TRBJ2-7; 10 bases map to TRBD2. CDR1 and CDR2 (germline): KGHSH, LQKENI. V shed 0 bases, J shed 0 bases, and the junction held 5 bases outside the gene matches. The length of the CDR3 is 17 residues. DNA for the CDR3: TGTGCCAGCTCACCACCGTCTAGCGGGAGTTTCTCCTACGAGCAGTACTTC. It yields the protein CASSPPSSGSFSYEQYF. Drawing the rest from reference TRBV18 and TRBJ2-7, the complete variable domain is NAGVMQNPRHLVRRRGQEARLRCSPMKGHSHVYWYRQLPEEGLKFMVYLQKENIIDESGMPKERFSAEFPKEGPSILRIQQVVRGDSAAYFCASSPPSSGSFSYEQYFGPGTRLTVT.

The count of this clone is one. The chain links TRBV27 to TRBJ1-1, with no clear D. With 3 bases removed from V and 1 base from J, the gap between germline ends came to 6 bases. The CDR3 is 13 residues long. CDR1 is MNHEY, CDR2 SMNVEV, per germline (reference sequence). CDR3 amino acids: CASSLRENTEAFF. The CDR3 DNA is TGTGCCAGCAGTTTGAGGGAGAACACTGAAGCTTTCTTT.

The chain uses TRBV19 and TRBJ2-1; D call uncertain. Trimming took 5 bases from V and 6 from J, leaving 20 bases between them. CDR1 and CDR2 (germline): LNHDA, SQIVND (reference sequence). The CDR3 is made up of 16 amino acids. DNA of the CDR3: TGTGCCAGTAGTCCTTTCGGGCGCTCCCTCGGCAATGAGCAGTTCTTC. Protein sequence: CASSPFGRSLGNEQFF.

The chain carries TRBV6-1 and TRBJ1-2; weak D call: TRBD1 (5 bases). This CDR3 spans 15 amino acids. The V gene's germline CDR1 is MNHNS and CDR2 SASEGT. V lost 8 bases, J lost 4 bases, and 20 bases lay in between. DNA for the CDR3: TGTGCCAGCCTCCGGGACCCGGGGGAGGTCTATGGCTACACCTTC. Its protein is CASLRDPGEVYGYTF.

The table lists this clone with a count of one. V usage is TRBV19 and J usage is TRBJ2-5, with 8 bases that match TRBD2. Germline CDR1 LNHDA, CDR2 SQIVND (reference sequence). V dropped 5 bases and J dropped 7; count of bases not matched to a gene: 9. The CDR3 contains 14 residues. In DNA form, the CDR3 reads TGTGCCAGTAGTCTCGGACTAGCCGGGTGGACCCAGTACTTC. Encoded protein: CASSLGLAGWTQYF.

This clone occurred a few times. CDR3 amino acids: CASSGGGPSPAFF. CDR3 sequence (DNA): TGTGCCAGCAGCGGGGGGGGTCCTAGCCCAGCTTTCTTT. V and J are TRBV5-6 and TRBJ1-1; tentatively, D is TRBD1 (5 bases). The CDR3 consists of 13 residues. Trimming removed 4 bases at V and 10 bases at J, with 17 bases between. Germline V gene data show CDR1 as SGHDT and CDR2 as YYEEEE.

This clone was observed a handful of times. V gene TRBV2 combines with J gene TRBJ1-1; possible D gene TRBD1, 5 bases. V gave up 7 bases and J gave up 4 bases, with 10 bases separating them. Germline lookup yields CDR1 SNHLY and CDR2 FYNNEI. The CDR3 spans 12 residues. The CDR3 loop reads CASNRGITEAFF. CDR3 bases: TGTGCCAGCAACCGGGGGATCACTGAAGCTTTCTTT.

The rearrangement uses TRBV7-3 and TRBJ2-5; no definite D call. The germline V gene encodes CDR1 SGHTA and CDR2 FQGTGA. This CDR3 region has 13 residues. V was shortened by 0 bases and J by 2 bases, with 4 bases between the two germline ends. The CDR3 DNA is TGTGCCAGCAGCTTAACGAGGCAAGAGACCCAGTACTTC. Its translation: CASSLTRQETQYF. The full variable domain, in which reference TRBV7-3 and TRBJ2-5 provide the parts outside the CDR3, is GAGVSQTPSNKVTEKGKYVELRCDPISGHTALYWYRQSLGQGPEFLIYFQGTGAADDSGLPNDRFFAVRPEGSVSTLKIQRTERGDSAVYLCASSLTRQETQYFGPGTRLLVL.